The rows below give T cell receptor beta chains drawn from one sample of a study of OX40 agonist ivuxolimab in advanced cancers. Sequencing used immunoSEQ multiplex PCR; TCRdb keeps in-frame clones, though not all of them. The sample records approximately 79,000 clones, more than 75% being singletons. Here the sequenced sample was CD4+ or CD8+ T cells sorted from blood, taken in a trial of the OX40 agonist ivuxolimab. The receptors shown here come from an adult with an advanced solid tumor such as melanoma, head and neck, liver or kidney cancer. CDR3s leave out the opening cysteine and the closing phenylalanine or tryptophan.

len: 16
v_gene: TRBV4-1
CDR3aa: ASSGPDVAGNLAGELF

len: 13
v_gene: TRBV11-2
CDR3aa: ASSLMAGGNYGYT

len: 11
v_gene: TRBV5-6
CDR3aa: ASGNPGTNGYT

len: 12
v_gene: TRBV6-5
CDR3aa: ASSLADPSYEQY

len: 14
v_gene: TRBV4-3
CDR3aa: ASSQEWSAVFQPQH

len: 12
v_gene: TRBV7-2
CDR3aa: ASVGGGGRNEQY

len: 12
v_gene: TRBV7-3
CDR3aa: ASSLQGKGTEAF

len: 12
v_gene: TRBV18
CDR3aa: ASSPLTGNSPLH

len: 12
v_gene: TRBV5-1
CDR3aa: ASSLDRTGETQY

len: 11
v_gene: TRBV2
CDR3aa: ASSERGDYGYT

len: 13
v_gene: TRBV28
CDR3aa: ASSLTSGGGYEQF

len: 11
v_gene: TRBV19
CDR3aa: ASSWTANNEQF

len: 14
v_gene: TRBV5-5
CDR3aa: ASSLASRGLGGELF

len: 13
v_gene: TRBV7-9
CDR3aa: ASSLRGRGANVLT

len: 13
v_gene: TRBV7-2
CDR3aa: ASSGYLLGTDTQY

len: 13
v_gene: TRBV6-5
CDR3aa: ASRLAGGLNNEQF

len: 10
v_gene: TRBV6-1
CDR3aa: ASSEVPIGAF

len: 11
v_gene: TRBV5-6
CDR3aa: ASSVDRPDTQY

len: 15
v_gene: TRBV7-9
CDR3aa: ASSLGVGGAGHTEAF

len: 13
v_gene: TRBV19
CDR3aa: ASSMEQGIQETQY

len: 13
v_gene: TRBV7-2
CDR3aa: ASSGVGTSSYEQY

len: 16
v_gene: TRBV11-2
CDR3aa: ASSSGTSGGAGTDTQY

len: 14
v_gene: TRBV6-6
CDR3aa: ASSPQLSSYNSPLH

len: 9
v_gene: TRBV19
CDR3aa: ASSIGDTIY

len: 13
v_gene: TRBV30
CDR3aa: AWMSWGEAGNTIY

len: 13
v_gene: TRBV28
CDR3aa: ASSSAGTGTYEQY

len: 13
v_gene: TRBV7-3
CDR3aa: ASSKVGGTNEKLF

len: 15
v_gene: TRBV4-1
CDR3aa: ASSQGRDRKNTGELF

len: 11
v_gene: TRBV5-4
CDR3aa: ASSLIDTGELF

len: 9
v_gene: TRBV28
CDR3aa: ASSFYSEQY

len: 11
v_gene: TRBV29-1
CDR3aa: SVVGQGGNIQY

len: 18
v_gene: TRBV4-2
CDR3aa: ASSRGFDRGLSSSGNTIY

len: 13
v_gene: TRBV7-9
CDR3aa: ASSRVDSEGGKLF

len: 12
v_gene: TRBV9
CDR3aa: ASSVQGPYNEQF

len: 14
v_gene: TRBV28
CDR3aa: ASRATGEPTNEKLF

len: 12
v_gene: TRBV7-9
CDR3aa: ASSLRTSPETQY

len: 15
v_gene: TRBV9
CDR3aa: ASSVGGGPGGPDGYT

len: 11
v_gene: TRBV9
CDR3aa: ASSSDRGVEQF

len: 12
v_gene: TRBV5-1
CDR3aa: ASSFDGGGETQY

len: 11
v_gene: TRBV7-9
CDR3aa: ASSLEQGYRAF

len: 14
v_gene: TRBV30
CDR3aa: AWSVRDLSSGNTIY

len: 13
v_gene: TRBV13
CDR3aa: ASSPTGQGAYEQY

len: 11
v_gene: TRBV27
CDR3aa: ASRGVGGNIQY

len: 11
v_gene: TRBV6-6
CDR3aa: ASSPGLSQSEY

len: 10
v_gene: TRBV29-1
CDR3aa: SFEGGASGYT

len: 13
v_gene: TRBV5-6
CDR3aa: ASSLDLAGRETQY

len: 12
v_gene: TRBV7-9
CDR3aa: ASSLPAGGDEQY

len: 13
v_gene: TRBV7-9
CDR3aa: ASSLGSSGDNEQF

len: 11
v_gene: TRBV6-5
CDR3aa: ASSNPGDYGYT

len: 13
v_gene: TRBV2
CDR3aa: ASSEALGAFDEQY

len: 11
v_gene: TRBV5-6
CDR3aa: ASSWQRTAKLF

len: 13
v_gene: TRBV18
CDR3aa: ASSPGNEGVETQY

len: 11
v_gene: TRBV19
CDR3aa: ASSVDLGTEAF